This T cell receptor (beta chain) stems from a study of regulatory T cells in long-lasting Graves disease (dated by TCRdb to about 2021). With regard to the full study: Patients with newly diagnosed Graves' disease had been on antithyroid drugs for under 3 months. The study took place in China and was registered as a clinical trial. Peripheral blood TCR sequencing and RNA sequencing compared persistent Graves' disease patients with newly diagnosed Graves' disease patients. A total of around 35 samples underwent TCR sequencing, from about 13 patients with persistent Graves' disease and 20 patients with newly diagnosed Graves' disease.

Read against the paper, the sample's time point label means: newly diagnosed GD, antithyroid drugs for less than 3 months. For both TCR sequencing and RNA sequencing, RNA was extracted from PBMCs in TRIzol. The diagnosis of Graves' disease followed American Thyroid Association guidelines. Patients were recruited from an endocrinology department in Xi'an, China. Each patient gave around 9 milliliters of peripheral blood, collected in an EDTA anticoagulant tube. Ficoll Paque Plus density gradient separation was used to isolate PBMCs, and no further T cell sorting was performed. An Agilent 2100 Bioanalyzer and agarose gel were used to check RNA quality, and a NanoDrop 2000 was used to measure RNA concentration. Results the study describes overall, beyond this receptor: Only peripheral blood was studied, because thyroid tissue, the primary lesion, was inaccessible. As a limitation, the authors acknowledged that the small sample size may reduce accuracy. Preferential use of TRBV28, TRBJ1-2 and TRBJ2-5 was observed in persistent disease, whereas TRBV20-1 and TRBJ2-1 were favored in newly diagnosed disease. Only the TCR beta chain was sequenced and analyzed. Compared with newly diagnosed patients, persistent Graves' disease patients had lower TCR Shannon entropy and fewer highly expanded clones, which suggests clonal expansion. Patients with persistent disease shared more public clonotypes (around 3,000) than newly diagnosed patients did (966).

Of note for this clonotype: Its antigen remains unidentified. Nothing much larger sits one base from this clone, and base qualities are not available.

V and J are truncated by 6 bases and 0 bases respectively, leaving an intervening sequence of 12 bases. The CDR3 sequence holds 15 residues, the cysteine and phenylalanine included. Only the CDR3 DNA stays, 45 bases, in frame from base 1. The receptor library was made with multiplex PCR. Sequenced using an Illumina HiSeq 4000. TCR beta libraries were built with iRepertoire HTBI primers and Arm-PCR amplification of CDR3 regions. Gel purification was performed on PCR products prior to sequencing. Processing in the source paper ran as follows. Gene usage analysis of CDR3 amino acid clonotypes relied on the 62 TRBV and 14 TRBJ segments identified across samples. COPE and FqMerger were used to merge the filtered high-quality paired reads into contigs. BLAST was used to align contigs to IMGT TRBV, TRBD and TRBJ reference genes, with CDR3 defined following IMGT. Clonotypes above 0.1% frequency were classified as highly expanded clones. Shannon entropy served as the measure of repertoire diversity, while the Gini coefficient captured V-J evenness. A clonotype found in more than one individual was treated as public. TCRdb reprocessed the public reads (quality trimming at Q25 with fastp, clone calling with MiXCR) and kept in-frame beta chains. Each entry merges the rows of one CDR3 protein and shows their most common DNA and genes. What appears here as the V and J calls and clone size reflects TCRdb's work, not the paper's. Recorded for this sample are roughly 520,000 distinct CDR3 sequences; about 12% of them occurred a single time. Together, the top ten hold around 10% of the sample.

The same data also went into a second study, on T cells in Graves' hyperthyroidism and ophthalmopathy. That second report states: Graves' hyperthyroidism was defined as stable when no progression to ophthalmopathy occurred over 18 months of follow-up. Hyperthyroidism patients were newly diagnosed, had a disease duration of under 2 months, and were aged 18 to 65 years. The study excluded patients with uncontrolled infections, other autoimmune diseases, pregnancy or lactation. Diagnoses relied on clinical symptoms, serum thyroxine and TRAb, thyroid ultrasound and orbital computed tomography. For the first round of RT-PCR on the TCR CDR3, the HTBI primer set was used together with the Qiagen OneStep RT-PCR kit. Most expanded thyroid clonotypes (frequency above 0.001) were also detected in blood, suggesting blood repertoires may reflect thyroid immune responses. Ophthalmopathy was separated from stable hyperthyroidism by a 13 V-J signature model, with 85% to 90% sensitivity and about 81% specificity obtained in cross-validation and 80%/75% obtained in testing. In validation, the model predicted progression to ophthalmopathy with over 60% sensitivity and approximately 78% specificity, a median of around 6.6 months before onset. To identify distinguishing TCR V-J signatures, a discovery cohort of roughly 100 patients was used, comprising 43 with Graves' ophthalmopathy and about 59 with stable Graves' hyperthyroidism. Prospective prediction of ophthalmopathy was tested in an independent validation cohort consisting of some 18 hyperthyroidism patients and 17 patients who later progressed to ophthalmopathy. The approximately 97 discovery patients were randomly divided into training and test sets at a 7:3 ratio. In several Graves' hyperthyroidism patients, the study also compared T-cell repertoires from thyroid tissue with T-cell repertoires from blood. After sampling, hyperthyroidism patients received methimazole starting at 30 mg daily, and ophthalmopathy patients received high-dose intravenous methylprednisolone. A second multiplex PCR round built the libraries, followed by size selection and purification. Paired-end sequencing of the libraries was performed with 100 bp reads on an Illumina HiSeq2000. SOAPnuke was used to process the raw data, with reads discarded if the reads contained adapters or uncalled bases, had a mean Phred below 15, or lacked an exact constant-primer or identifier match. COPE v1.2.5 was used to merge the high-quality paired reads, and each unique nucleotide sequence was defined as a clonotype. MiTCR v1.1 was used to align the clonotypes against IMGT TRBV, TRBD and TRBJ reference segments. Only V-J combinations with frequency above 0.0001, covering about 99% of repertoires, were analysed. The TCS score was defined as the ratio of F50 (clonal expansion) to E x V (chaos), calculated using BLOSUM62-based TCRdist between CDR3 peptides within each V-J. Welch's t-statistics and random forest reduced around 510 V-J features to roughly 13, which were used in a naive Bayes classifier (R e1071). No statistical method was used to set the sample size in advance, and investigators knew the group allocation. According to the paper, TCR Vbeta CDR3 sequencing was carried out on over 130 peripheral blood samples, which came from 40 to 45 ophthalmopathy, under 85 hyperthyroidism and about 17 progressor patients.

The receptor comes from a woman under 40 with Graves disease. Donor details come from another sample of the same person, matched by shared clones. The sequence joins TRBV12-3 or TRBV12-4 to TRBJ1-3; the D gene cannot be named for sure. Material: peripheral blood mononuclear cells (PBMCs), obtained at new diagnosis, from a patient treated with antithyroid drugs. The CDR3 region: CASRDRRISGNTIYF. The DNA sequence is TGTGCCAGCAGGGATCGACGGATCTCTGGAAACACCATATATTTT.